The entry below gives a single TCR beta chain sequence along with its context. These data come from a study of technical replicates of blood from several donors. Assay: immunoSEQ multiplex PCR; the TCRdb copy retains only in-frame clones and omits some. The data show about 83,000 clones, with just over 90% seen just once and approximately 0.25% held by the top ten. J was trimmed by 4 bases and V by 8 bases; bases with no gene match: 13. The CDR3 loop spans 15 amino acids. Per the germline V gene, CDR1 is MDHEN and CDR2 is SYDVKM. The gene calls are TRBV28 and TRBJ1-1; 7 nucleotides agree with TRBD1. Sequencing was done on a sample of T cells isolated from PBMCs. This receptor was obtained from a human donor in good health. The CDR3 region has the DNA TGTGCCAGCTGCGTATTACTAGGGGGCGGCACTGAAGCTTTCTTT. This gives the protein CASCVLLGGGTEAFF.